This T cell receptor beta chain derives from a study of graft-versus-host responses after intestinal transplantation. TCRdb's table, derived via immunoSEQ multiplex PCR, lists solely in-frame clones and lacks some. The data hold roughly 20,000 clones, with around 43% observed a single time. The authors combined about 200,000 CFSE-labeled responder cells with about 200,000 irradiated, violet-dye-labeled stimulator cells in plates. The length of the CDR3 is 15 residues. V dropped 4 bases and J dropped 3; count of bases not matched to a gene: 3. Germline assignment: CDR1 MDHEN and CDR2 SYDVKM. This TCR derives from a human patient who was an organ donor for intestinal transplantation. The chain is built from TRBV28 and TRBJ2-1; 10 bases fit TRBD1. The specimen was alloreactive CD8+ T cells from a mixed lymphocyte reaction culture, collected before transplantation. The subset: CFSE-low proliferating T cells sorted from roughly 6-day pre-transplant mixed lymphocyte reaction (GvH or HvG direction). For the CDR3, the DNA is TGTGCCAGCAGTTCCCGGACAGGGGGCTACAATGAGCAGTTCTTC. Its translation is CASSSRTGGYNEQFF.